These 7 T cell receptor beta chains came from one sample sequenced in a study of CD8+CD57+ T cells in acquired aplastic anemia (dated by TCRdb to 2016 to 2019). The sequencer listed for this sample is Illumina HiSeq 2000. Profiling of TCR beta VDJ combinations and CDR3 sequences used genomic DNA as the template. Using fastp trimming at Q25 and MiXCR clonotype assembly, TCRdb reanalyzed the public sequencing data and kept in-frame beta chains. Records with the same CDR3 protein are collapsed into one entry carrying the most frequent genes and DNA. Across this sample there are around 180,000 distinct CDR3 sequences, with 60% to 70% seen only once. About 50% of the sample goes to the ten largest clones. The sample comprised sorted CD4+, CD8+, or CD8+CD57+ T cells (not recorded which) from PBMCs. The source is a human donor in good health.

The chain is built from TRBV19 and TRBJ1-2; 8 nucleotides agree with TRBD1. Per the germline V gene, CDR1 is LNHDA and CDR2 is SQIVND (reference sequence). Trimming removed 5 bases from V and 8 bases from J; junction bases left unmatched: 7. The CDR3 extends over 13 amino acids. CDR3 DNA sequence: TGTGCCAGTAGTGCCGACAGGGGCAACGGCTACACCTTC. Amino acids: CASSADRGNGYTF. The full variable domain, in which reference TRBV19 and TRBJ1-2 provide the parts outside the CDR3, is DGGITQSPKYLFRKEGQNVTLSCEQNLNHDAMYWYRQDPGQGLRLIYYSQIVNDFQKGDIAEGYSVSREKKESFPLTVTSAQKNPTAFYLCASSADRGNGYTFGSGTRLTVV.

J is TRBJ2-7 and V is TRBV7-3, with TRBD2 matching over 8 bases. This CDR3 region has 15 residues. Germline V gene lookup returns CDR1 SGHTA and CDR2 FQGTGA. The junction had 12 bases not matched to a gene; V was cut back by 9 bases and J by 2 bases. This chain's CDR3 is CASSGSGSSTYEQYF. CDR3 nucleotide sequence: TGTGCCAGTAGTGGAAGCGGGAGTTCCACCTACGAGCAGTACTTC.

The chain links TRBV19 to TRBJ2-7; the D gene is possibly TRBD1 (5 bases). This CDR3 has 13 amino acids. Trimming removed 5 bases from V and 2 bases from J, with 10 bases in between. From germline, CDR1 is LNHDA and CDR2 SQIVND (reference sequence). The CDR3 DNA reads TGTGCCAGTAGTGAGGACATTACCTACGAGCAGTACTTC. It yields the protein CASSEDITYEQYF.

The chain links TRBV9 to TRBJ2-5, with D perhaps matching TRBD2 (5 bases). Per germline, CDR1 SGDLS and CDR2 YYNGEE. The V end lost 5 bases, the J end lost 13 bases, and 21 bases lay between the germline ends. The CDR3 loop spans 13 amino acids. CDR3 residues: CASSEWNTGELYF. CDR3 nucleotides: TGTGCCAGCAGTGAGTGGAACACCGGGGAGCTGTACTTC.

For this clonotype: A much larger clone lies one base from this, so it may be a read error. This CDR3 is CASGTGNAIYF. In nucleotides, the CDR3 is TGTGCCAGCGGAACTGGAAACGCCATATATTTT. V usage is TRBV6-9 and J usage is TRBJ1-3; D unclear. Germline V gives CDR1 MNHGY, CDR2 SVAAGI. There are 11 residues in the CDR3.

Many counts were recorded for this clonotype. In nucleotides, the CDR3 is TGCGCCAGCAGCACCACAGGGCTGGGTCAGCCCCAGCATTTT. Its translation is CASSTTGLGQPQHF. V is TRBV5-1 and J is TRBJ1-5; tentatively, D is TRBD1 (6 bases). V dropped 4 bases and J dropped 6 bases, with 14 bases sitting between them. Per the germline V gene, CDR1 is SGHRS and CDR2 is YFSETQ. This CDR3 has 14 amino acids.

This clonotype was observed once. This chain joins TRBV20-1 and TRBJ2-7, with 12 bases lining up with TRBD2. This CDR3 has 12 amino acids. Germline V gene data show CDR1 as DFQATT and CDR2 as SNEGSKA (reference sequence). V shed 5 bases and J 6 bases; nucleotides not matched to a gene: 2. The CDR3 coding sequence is TGCAGTGCTTGGACTAGCGGGGCCGAGCAGTACTTC. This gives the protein CSAWTSGAEQYF.